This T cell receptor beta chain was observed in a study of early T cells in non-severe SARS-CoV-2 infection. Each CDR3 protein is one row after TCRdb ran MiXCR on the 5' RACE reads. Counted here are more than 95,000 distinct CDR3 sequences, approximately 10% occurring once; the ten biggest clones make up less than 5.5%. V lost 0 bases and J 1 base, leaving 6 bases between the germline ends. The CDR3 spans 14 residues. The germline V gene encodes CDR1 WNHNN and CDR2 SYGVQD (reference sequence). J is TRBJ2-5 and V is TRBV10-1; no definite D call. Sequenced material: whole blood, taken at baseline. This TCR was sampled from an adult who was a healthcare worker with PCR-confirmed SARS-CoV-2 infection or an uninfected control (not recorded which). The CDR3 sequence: CASSESGTQETQYF. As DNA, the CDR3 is TGCGCCAGCAGTGAGTCTGGCACCCAAGAGACCCAGTACTTC.